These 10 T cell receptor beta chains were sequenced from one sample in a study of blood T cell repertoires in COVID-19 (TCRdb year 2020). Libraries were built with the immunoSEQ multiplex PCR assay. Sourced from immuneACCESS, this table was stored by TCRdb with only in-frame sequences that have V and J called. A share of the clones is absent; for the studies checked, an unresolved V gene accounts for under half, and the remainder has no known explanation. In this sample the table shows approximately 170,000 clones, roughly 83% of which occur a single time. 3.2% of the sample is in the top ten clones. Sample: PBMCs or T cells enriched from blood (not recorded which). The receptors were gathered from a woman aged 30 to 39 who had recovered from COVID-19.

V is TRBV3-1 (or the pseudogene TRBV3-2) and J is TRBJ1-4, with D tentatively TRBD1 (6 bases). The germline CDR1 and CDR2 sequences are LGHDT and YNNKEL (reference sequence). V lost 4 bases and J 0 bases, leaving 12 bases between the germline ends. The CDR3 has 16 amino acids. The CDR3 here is CASSPRTAATNEKLFF. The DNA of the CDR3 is TGTGCCAGCAGCCCGCGGACAGCCGCAACTAATGAAAAACTGTTTTTT.

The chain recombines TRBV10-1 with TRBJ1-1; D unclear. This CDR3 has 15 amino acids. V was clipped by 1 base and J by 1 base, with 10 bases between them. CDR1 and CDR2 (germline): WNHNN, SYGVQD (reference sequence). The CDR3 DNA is TGCGCCAGCAGTGAGTATCTGGGCCGGAACACTGAAGCTTTCTTT. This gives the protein CASSEYLGRNTEAFF.

The CDR3, as DNA: TGTGCCAGCAGCCCCCTCTTGACAGCGGAGACCCAGTACTTC. Its translation: CASSPLLTAETQYF. The genes are TRBV7-9 and TRBJ2-5; the D gene is possibly TRBD1 (5 bases). V lost 5 bases and J lost 5, with 15 bases in between. In germline, CDR1 is SEHNR, CDR2 FQNEAQ (reference sequence). The CDR3 is made up of 14 amino acids.

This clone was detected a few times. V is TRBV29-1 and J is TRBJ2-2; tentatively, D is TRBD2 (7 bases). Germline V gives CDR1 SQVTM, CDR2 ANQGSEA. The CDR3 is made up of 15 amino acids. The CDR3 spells CATPPAGAQGGELFF. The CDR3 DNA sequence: TGCGCAACCCCCCCCGCGGGGGCTCAGGGGGGGGAGCTGTTTTTT.

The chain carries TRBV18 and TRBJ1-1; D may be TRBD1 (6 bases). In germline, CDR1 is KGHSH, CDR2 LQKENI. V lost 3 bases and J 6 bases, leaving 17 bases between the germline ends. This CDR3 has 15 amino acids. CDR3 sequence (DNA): TGTGCCAGCTCACCTGCCACGGGGGGCGCCGCTGAAGCTTTCTTT. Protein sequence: CASSPATGGAAEAFF.

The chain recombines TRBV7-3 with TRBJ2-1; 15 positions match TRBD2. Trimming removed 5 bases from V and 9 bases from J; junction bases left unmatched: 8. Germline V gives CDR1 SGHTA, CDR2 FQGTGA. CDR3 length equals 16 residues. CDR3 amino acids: CASSQGLAGGAREQFF. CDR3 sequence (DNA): TGTGCCAGCAGCCAGGGACTAGCGGGAGGTGCACGTGAGCAGTTCTTC. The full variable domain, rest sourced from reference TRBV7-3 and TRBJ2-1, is GAGVSQTPSNKVTEKGKYVELRCDPISGHTALYWYRQSLGQGPEFLIYFQGTGAADDSGLPNDRFFAVRPEGSVSTLKIQRTERGDSAVYLCASSQGLAGGAREQFFGPGTRLTVL.

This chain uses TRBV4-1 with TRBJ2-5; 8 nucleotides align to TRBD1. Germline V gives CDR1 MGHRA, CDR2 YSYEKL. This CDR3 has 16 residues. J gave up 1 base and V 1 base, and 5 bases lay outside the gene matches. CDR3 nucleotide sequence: TGCGCCAGCAGCCAAGTCCCGACAGGGGTCCAAGAGACCCAGTACTTC. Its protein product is CASSQVPTGVQETQYF.

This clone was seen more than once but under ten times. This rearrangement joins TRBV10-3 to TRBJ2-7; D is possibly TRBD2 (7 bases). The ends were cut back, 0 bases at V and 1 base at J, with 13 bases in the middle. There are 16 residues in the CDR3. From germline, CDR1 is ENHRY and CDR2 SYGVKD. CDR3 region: CAISESGGRGSYEQYF. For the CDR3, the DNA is TGTGCCATCAGTGAGTCAGGGGGGAGGGGGTCCTACGAGCAGTACTTC.

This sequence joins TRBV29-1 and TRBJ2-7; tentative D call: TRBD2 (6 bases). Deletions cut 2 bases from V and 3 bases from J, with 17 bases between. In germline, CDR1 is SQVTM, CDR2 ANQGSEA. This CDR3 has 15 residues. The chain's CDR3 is CSVERVGSESYEQYF. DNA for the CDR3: TGCAGCGTTGAAAGGGTCGGGAGTGAAAGCTACGAGCAGTACTTC.

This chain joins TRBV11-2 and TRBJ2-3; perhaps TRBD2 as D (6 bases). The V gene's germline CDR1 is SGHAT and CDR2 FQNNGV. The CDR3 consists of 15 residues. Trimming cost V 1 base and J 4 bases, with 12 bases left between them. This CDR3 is CASSLVSGGADTQYF. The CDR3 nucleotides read TGTGCCAGCAGCTTAGTTAGCGGTGGCGCAGATACGCAGTATTTT.